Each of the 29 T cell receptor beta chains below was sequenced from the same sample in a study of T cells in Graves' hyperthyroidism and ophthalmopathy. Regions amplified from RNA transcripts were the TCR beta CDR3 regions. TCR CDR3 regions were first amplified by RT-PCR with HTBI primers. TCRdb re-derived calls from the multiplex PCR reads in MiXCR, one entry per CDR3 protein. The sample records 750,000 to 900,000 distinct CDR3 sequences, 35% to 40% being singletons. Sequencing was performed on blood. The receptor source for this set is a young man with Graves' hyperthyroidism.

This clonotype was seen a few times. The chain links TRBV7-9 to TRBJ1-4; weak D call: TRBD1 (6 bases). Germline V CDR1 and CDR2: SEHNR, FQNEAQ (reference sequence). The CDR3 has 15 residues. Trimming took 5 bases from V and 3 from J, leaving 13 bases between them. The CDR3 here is CASSAPTGSNEKLFF. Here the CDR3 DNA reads TGTGCCAGCAGCGCCCCTACAGGGTCTAATGAAAAACTGTTTTTT.

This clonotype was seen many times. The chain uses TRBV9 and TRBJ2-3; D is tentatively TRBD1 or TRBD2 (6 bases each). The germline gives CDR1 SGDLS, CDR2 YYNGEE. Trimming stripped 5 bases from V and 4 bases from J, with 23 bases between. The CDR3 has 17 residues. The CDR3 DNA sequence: TGTGCCAGCAGTTTCCTCCTCGGGGGCGCCCAGGCAGATACGCAGTATTTT. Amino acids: CASSFLLGGAQADTQYF.

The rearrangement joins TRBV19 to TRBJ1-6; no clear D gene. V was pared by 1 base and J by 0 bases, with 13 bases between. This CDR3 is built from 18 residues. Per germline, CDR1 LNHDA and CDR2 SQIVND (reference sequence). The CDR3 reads CASSIGEAKPSYNSPLHF. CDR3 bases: TGTGCCAGTAGTATAGGAGAAGCGAAACCCTCCTATAATTCACCCCTCCACTTT.

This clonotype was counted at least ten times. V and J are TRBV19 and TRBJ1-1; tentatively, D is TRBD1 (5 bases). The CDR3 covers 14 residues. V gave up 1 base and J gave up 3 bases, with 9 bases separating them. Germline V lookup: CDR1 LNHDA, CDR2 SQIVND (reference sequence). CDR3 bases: TGTGCCAGTAGTATAGCCGGGGCGGACACTGAAGCTTTCTTT. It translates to CASSIAGADTEAFF.

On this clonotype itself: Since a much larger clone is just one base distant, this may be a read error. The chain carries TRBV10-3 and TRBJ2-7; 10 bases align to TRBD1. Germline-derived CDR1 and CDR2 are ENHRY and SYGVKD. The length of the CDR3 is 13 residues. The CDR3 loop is CAIRGTGAYEQHF. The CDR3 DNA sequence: TGTGCCATCAGAGGGACAGGGGCCTACGAGCAGCACTTC.

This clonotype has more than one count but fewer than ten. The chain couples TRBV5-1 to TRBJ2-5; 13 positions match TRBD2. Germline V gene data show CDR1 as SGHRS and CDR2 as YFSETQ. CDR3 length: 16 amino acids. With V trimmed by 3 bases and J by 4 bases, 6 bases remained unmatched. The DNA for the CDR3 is TGCGCCAGCAGCTCTCGGACTAGCGGGGGAAGAGAGACCCAGTACTTC. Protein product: CASSSRTSGGRETQYF.

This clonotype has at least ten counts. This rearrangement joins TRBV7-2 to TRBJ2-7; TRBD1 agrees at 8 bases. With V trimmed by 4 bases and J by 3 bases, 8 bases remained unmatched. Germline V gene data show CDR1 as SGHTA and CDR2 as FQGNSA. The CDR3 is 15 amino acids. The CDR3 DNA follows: TGTGCCAGCAGCTCTACCGGGACAGGACTCTACGAGCAGTACTTC. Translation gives CASSSTGTGLYEQYF.

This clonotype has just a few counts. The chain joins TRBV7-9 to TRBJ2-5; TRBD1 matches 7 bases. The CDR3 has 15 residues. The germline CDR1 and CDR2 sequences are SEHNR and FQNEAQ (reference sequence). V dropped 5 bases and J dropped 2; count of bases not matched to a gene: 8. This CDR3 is CASSRQGRSQETQYF. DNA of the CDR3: TGTGCCAGCAGCAGACAGGGCAGGTCTCAAGAGACCCAGTACTTC.

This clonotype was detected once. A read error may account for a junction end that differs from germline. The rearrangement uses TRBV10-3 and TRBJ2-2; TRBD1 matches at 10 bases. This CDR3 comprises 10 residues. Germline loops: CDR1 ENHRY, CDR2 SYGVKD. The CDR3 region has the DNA TGTGCCACAGGGACAGGGGAGCTGGTTTTT. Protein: CATGTGELVF.

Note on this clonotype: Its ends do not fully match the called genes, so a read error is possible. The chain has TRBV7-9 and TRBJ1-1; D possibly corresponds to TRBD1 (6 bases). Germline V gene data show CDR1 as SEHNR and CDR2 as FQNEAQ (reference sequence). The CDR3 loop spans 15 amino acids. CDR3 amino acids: CASSQSLQGSTEASF. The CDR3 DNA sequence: TGTGCCAGCAGCCAATCCCTTCAGGGGAGCACTGAAGCTTCCTTT.

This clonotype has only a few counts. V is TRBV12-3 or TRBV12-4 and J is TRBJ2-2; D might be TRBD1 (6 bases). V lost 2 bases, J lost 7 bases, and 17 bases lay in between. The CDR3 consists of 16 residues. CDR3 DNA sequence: TGTGCCAGCAGTTTATGGGGCAGGGGAAAGGACGGGGAGCTGTTTTTT. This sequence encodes CASSLWGRGKDGELFF.

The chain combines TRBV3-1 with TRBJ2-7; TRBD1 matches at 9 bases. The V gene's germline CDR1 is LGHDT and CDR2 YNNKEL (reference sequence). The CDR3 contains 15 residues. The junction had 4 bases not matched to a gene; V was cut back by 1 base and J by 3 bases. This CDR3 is CASSQVLTGGYEQYF. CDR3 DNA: TGTGCCAGCAGCCAAGTCTTGACAGGGGGCTACGAGCAGTACTTC.

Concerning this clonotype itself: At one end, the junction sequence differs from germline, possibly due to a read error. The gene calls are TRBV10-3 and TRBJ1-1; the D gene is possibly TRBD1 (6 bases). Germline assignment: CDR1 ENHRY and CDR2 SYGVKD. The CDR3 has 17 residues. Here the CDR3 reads CASSESPRTDKNTEAFF. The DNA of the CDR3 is TGTGCCAGCAGTGAGTCACCCCGGACAGACAAGAACACTGAAGCTTTCTTT.

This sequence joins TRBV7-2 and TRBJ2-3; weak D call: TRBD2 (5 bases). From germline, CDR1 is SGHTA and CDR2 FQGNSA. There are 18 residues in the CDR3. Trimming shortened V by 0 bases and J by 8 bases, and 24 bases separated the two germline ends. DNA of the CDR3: TGTGCCAGCAGCTTAGCGAAAGCCGCGATACTAGAAGCTGCTACGCAGTATTTT. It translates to CASSLAKAAILEAATQYF.

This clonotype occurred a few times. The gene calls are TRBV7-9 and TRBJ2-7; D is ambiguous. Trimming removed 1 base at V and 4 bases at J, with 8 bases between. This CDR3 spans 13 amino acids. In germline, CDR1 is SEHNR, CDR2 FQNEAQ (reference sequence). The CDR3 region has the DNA TGTGCCAGCAGCTTAGAGACAAATTACGAGCAGTACTTC. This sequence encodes CASSLETNYEQYF.

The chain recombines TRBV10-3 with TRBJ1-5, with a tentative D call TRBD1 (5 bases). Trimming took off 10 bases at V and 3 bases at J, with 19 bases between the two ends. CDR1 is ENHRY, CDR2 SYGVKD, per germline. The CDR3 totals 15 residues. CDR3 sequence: CASSPPGGHNQPQHF. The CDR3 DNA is TGTGCCAGCTCACCACCGGGGGGTCACAATCAGCCCCAGCATTTT.

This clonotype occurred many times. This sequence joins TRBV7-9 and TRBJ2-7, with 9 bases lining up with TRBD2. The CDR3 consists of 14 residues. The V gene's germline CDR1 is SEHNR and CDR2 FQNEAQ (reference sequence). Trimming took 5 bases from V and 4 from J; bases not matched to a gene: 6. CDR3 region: CASSQAGGSYEQYF. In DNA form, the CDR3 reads TGTGCCAGCAGCCAAGCGGGAGGATCGTACGAGCAGTACTTC. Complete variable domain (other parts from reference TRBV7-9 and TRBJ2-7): DTGVSQNPRHKITKRGQNVTFRCDPISEHNRLYWYRQTLGQGPEFLTYFQNEAQLEKSRLLSDRFSAERPKGSFSTLEIQRTEQGDSAMYLCASSQAGGSYEQYFGPGTRLTVT.

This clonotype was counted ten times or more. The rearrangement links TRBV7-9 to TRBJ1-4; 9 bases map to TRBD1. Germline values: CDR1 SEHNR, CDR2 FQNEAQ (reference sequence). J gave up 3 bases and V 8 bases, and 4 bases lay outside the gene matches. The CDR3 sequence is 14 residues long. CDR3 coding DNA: TGTGCCAGCGGACAGGGGCGGGCTAATGAAAAACTGTTTTTT. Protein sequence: CASGQGRANEKLFF.

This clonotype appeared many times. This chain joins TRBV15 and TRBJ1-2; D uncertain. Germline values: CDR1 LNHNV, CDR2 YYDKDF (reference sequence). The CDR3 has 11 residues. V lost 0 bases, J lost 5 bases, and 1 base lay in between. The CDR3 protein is CATSRDYGYTF. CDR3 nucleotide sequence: TGTGCCACCAGCAGAGATTATGGCTACACCTTC.

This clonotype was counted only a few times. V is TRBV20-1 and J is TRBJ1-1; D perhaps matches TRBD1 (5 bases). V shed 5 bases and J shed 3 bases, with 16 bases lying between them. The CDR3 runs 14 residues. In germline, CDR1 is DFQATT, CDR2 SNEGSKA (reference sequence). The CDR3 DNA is TGCAGTGCTTCCCCCGGTGTAGGGGACACTGAAGCTTTCTTT. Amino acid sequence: CSASPGVGDTEAFF.

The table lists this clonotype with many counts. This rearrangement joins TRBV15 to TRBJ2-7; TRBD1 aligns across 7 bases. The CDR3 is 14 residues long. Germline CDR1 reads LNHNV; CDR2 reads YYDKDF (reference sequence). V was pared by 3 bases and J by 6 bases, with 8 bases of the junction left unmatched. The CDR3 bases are TGTGCCACCAGCAGCCTGACAGGGAAAAGCGAGCAGTACTTC. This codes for CATSSLTGKSEQYF. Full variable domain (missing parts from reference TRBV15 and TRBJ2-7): DAMVIQNPRYQVTQFGKPVTLSCSQTLNHNVMYWYQQKSSQAPKLLFHYYDKDFNNEADTPDNFQSRRPNTSFCFLDIRSPGLGDTAMYLCATSSLTGKSEQYFGPGTRLTVT.

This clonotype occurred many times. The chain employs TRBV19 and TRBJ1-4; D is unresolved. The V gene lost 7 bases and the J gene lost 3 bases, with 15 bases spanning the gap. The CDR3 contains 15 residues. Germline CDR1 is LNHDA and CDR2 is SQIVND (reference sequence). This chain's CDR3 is CASTGPRTSNEKLFF. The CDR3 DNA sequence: TGTGCCAGTACCGGACCCCGGACGTCTAATGAAAAACTGTTTTTT.

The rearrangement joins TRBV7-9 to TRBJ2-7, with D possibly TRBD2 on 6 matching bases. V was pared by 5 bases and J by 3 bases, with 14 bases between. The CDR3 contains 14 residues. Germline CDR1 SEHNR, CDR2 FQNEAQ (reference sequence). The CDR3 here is CASSITWRDYEQYF. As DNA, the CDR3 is TGTGCCAGCAGCATCACTTGGCGGGACTACGAGCAGTACTTC.

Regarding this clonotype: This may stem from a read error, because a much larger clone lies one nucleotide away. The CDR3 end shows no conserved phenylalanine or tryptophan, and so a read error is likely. The DNA of the CDR3 is TGCAGCGTCCTACAGGGGGGGGCTGAAGCTTTCCTT. Translating it yields CSVLQGGAEAFL. This chain joins TRBV29-1 and TRBJ1-1; TRBD1 matches at 8 bases. Germline assignment: CDR1 SQVTM and CDR2 ANQGSEA. This CDR3 is built from 12 residues. Unmatched junction bases numbered 6, after V lost 6 bases and J lost 6 bases.

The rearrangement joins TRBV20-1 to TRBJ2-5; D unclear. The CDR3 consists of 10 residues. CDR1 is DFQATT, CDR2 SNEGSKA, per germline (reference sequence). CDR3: CRVGEETQYF. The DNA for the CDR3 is TGCAGGGTAGGAGAGGAGACCCAGTACTTC.

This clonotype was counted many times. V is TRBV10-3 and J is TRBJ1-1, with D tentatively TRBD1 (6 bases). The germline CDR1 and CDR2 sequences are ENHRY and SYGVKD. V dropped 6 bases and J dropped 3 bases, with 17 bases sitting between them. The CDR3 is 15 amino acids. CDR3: CAIRGDRPSDTEAFF. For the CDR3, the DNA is TGTGCCATCAGGGGTGACAGGCCCTCGGACACTGAAGCTTTCTTT.

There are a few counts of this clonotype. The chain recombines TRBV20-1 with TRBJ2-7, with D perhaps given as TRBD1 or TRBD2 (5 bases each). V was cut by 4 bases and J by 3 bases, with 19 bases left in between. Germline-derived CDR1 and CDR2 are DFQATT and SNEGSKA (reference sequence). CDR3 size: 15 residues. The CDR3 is CSANVARGPYYEQYF. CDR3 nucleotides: TGCAGTGCTAATGTAGCCCGGGGACCCTACTACGAGCAGTACTTC.

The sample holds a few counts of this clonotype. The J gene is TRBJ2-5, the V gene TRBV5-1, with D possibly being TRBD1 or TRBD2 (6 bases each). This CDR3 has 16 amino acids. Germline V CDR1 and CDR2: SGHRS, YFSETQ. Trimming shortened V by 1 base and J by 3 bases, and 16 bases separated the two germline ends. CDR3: CASSLMWRGTKETQYF. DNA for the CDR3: TGCGCCAGCAGCTTGATGTGGAGGGGGACCAAAGAGACCCAGTACTTC.

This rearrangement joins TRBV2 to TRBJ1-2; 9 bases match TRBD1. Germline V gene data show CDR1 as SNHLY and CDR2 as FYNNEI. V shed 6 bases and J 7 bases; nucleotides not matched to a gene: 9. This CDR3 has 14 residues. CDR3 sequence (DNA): TGTGCCAGCAGCCACAGGGGGCGCGAAAGTGGCTACACCTTC. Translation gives CASSHRGRESGYTF.